Sequencing of this T cell receptor beta chain was carried out in a study of radiation and T cells in renal cell carcinoma. Sequencing used immunoSEQ multiplex PCR; TCRdb keeps in-frame clones, though not all of them. The sample holds some 130,000 clones, more than 75% seen once. Broader study findings: In blood, top tumor clones expanded by 2 weeks, shrinking by 4.

Time point noted: blood 2 weeks post-SBRT. The treatment was: 15 Gy SBRT to primary tumor, nephrectomy 4 weeks later. The CDR3 consists of 12 residues. V lost 2 bases and J 4 bases, leaving 6 bases between the germline ends. The germline gives CDR1 GTSNPN, CDR2 SVGIG (reference sequence). For this clone: Its antigen remains unidentified.

The chain uses TRBV30 and TRBJ2-1; D uncertain. This receptor was obtained from a woman in her seventies with renal cell carcinoma. The source was blood, collected from a patient whose treatment included radiotherapy and nephrectomy. DNA of the CDR3: TGTGCCTGGAGTCCCCAGTACAATGAGCAGTTCTTC. The encoded protein is CAWSPQYNEQFF. The full variable domain, with the rest looked up from reference TRBV30 and TRBJ2-1, is SQTIHQWPATLVQPVGSPLSLECTVEGTSNPNLYWYRQAAGRGLQLLFYSVGIGQISSEVPQNLSASRPQDRQFILSSKKLLLSDSGFYLCAWSPQYNEQFFGPGTRLTVL.